The 2 T cell receptor beta chains below come from one sample, sequenced in a study of T cell repertoires in cytomegalovirus infection. Their antigens remain unidentified. In TCRdb, the reads were re-called with MiXCR into one record per CDR3 protein. This table holds approximately 770,000 distinct CDR3 sequences, 25% to 30% found once. Here the sequenced sample was cultured CD8+ T cells from PBMCs, taken from culture after CMV antigen stimulation. The receptor source for this set is a human donor in good health (CMV status not recorded). Some clones in this sample may be carry-over from other donors' samples.

This chain uses TRBV20-1 with TRBJ1-6; D may be TRBD1 (5 bases). Germline V gene data show CDR1 as DFQATT and CDR2 as SNEGSKA (reference sequence). V lost 7 bases, J lost 0 bases, and 10 bases lay in between. The CDR3 extends over 14 amino acids. In DNA, the CDR3 is TGCAGTGGAGGGGCGAGCTCCTATAATTCACCCCTCCACTTT. This translates into CSGGASSYNSPLHF.

Only a few counts were recorded for this clonotype. The chain recombines TRBV7-9 with TRBJ2-3; a possible D gene is TRBD2 (5 bases). Germline CDR1 reads SEHNR; CDR2 reads FQNEAQ (reference sequence). The CDR3 loop spans 12 amino acids. Trimming left V 4 bases short and J 6 bases short, with 8 bases between. The CDR3: CASSSSIDTQYF. CDR3 DNA: TGTGCCAGCAGCTCTAGCATCGATACGCAGTATTTT.